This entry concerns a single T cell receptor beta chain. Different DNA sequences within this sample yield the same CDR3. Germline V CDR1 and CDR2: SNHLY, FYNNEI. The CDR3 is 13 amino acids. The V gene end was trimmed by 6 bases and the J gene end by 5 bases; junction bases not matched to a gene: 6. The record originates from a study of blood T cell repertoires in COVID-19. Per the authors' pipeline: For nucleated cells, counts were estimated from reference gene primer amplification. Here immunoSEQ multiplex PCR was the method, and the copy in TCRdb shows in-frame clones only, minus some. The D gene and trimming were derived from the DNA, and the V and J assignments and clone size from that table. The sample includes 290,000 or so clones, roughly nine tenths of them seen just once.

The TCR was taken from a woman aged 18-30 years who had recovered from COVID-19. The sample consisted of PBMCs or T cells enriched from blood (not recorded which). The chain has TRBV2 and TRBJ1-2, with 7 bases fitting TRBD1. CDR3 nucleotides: TGTGCCAGCAGCGTCGGGACAGCGTATGGCTACACCTTC. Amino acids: CASSVGTAYGYTF.